These 20 T cell receptor beta chains share one sample of origin, sequenced in a study of T cells in Graves' hyperthyroidism and ophthalmopathy. What was amplified from RNA transcripts were TCR beta CDR3 regions. TCR CDR3 regions were first amplified by RT-PCR with HTBI primers. Via MiXCR, TCRdb re-called the multiplex PCR reads, giving one row per CDR3 protein. The sample has some 270,000 distinct CDR3 sequences, more than 20% seen once; the top ten hold approximately 32%. The sample comprised blood. Receptor source: a woman in her thirties or forties with Graves' ophthalmopathy.

This clonotype was observed many times. V and J are TRBV20-1 and TRBJ2-7; 9 bases are shared with TRBD1. J gave up 1 base and V 5 bases, and 6 bases lay outside the gene matches. Germline V gene sequence: CDR1 DFQATT, CDR2 SNEGSKA (reference sequence). CDR3 length equals 14 residues. The DNA for the CDR3 is TGCAGTGCTTCTAGACAGGGGGGGTCCTACGAGCAGTACTTC. Translating gives CSASRQGGSYEQYF.

This clonotype occurred many times. This rearrangement joins TRBV7-3 to TRBJ2-5; weak D call: TRBD2 (6 bases). The germline gives CDR1 SGHTA, CDR2 FQGTGA. Trimming removed 1 base at V and 2 bases at J, with 11 bases between. This CDR3 is built from 15 residues. Here the CDR3 DNA reads TGTGCCAGCAGCTTAATGGGACTTCCACAAGAGACCCAGTACTTC. It translates to CASSLMGLPQETQYF.

This chain links TRBV6-1 with TRBJ2-5; TRBD1 aligns across 9 bases. The J segment lost 7 bases and the V segment lost 7 bases, leaving 13 bases of the junction unmatched. Germline V gives CDR1 MNHNS, CDR2 SASEGT. The CDR3 covers 15 residues. The CDR3 sequence is CASTLTGGVFGTQYF. The CDR3 region has the DNA TGTGCCAGCACTCTTACAGGGGGCGTGTTTGGGACCCAGTACTTC.

This clonotype was found many times. The V gene is TRBV6-5, the J gene TRBJ2-7; 7 positions match TRBD1. With 6 bases clipped from V and 6 bases from J, the junction kept 11 bases outside the gene matches. Germline V CDR1 and CDR2: MNHEY, SVGAGI. The CDR3 is 14 residues long. The chain's CDR3 is CASSARTGQSEQYF. CDR3 DNA sequence: TGTGCCAGCAGCGCCCGGACAGGCCAAAGCGAGCAGTACTTC.

This clonotype came up many times. A much larger clone differs from this one at a single base, so this may be a read error. The chain has TRBV24-1 and TRBJ2-5, with 13 bases that match TRBD2. The V gene's germline CDR1 is KGHDR and CDR2 SFDVKD. The J segment lost 4 bases and the V segment lost 3 bases, leaving 16 bases of the junction unmatched. The CDR3 loop spans 20 amino acids. CDR3 in amino acids: CATSDQRTSGSRTKGETQYF. In nucleotides, the CDR3 is TGTGCCACCAGTGATCAGCGGACTAGCGGGAGTCGAACTAAGGGAGAGACCCAGTACTTC.

This clonotype was seen repeatedly, ten times or more. The chain recombines TRBV29-1 with TRBJ2-2; 10 positions agree with TRBD2. There are 15 residues in the CDR3. Germline V gene lookup returns CDR1 SQVTM and CDR2 ANQGSEA. V was pared by 4 bases and J by 1 base, with 3 bases of the junction left unmatched. CDR3 coding DNA: TGCAGCGTTGGGGGACTAGCGAAGAACACCGGGGAGCTGTTTTTT. It codes for CSVGGLAKNTGELFF.

The genes are TRBV24-1 and TRBJ2-7, with a possible D match to TRBD2 (6 bases). Germline V gene data show CDR1 as KGHDR and CDR2 as SFDVKD. V gave up 0 bases and J gave up 3 bases, with 11 bases separating them. The CDR3 sequence is 15 residues long. In DNA form, the CDR3 reads TGTGCCACCAGTGATTTGTCGGGACTTCGCTACGAGCAGTACTTC. Residues: CATSDLSGLRYEQYF.

The sample holds many counts of this clonotype. The chain combines TRBV28 with TRBJ2-5; D gene ambiguous. Trimming left V 8 bases short and J 1 base short, with 8 bases between. This CDR3 spans 12 amino acids. Per the germline V gene, CDR1 is MDHEN and CDR2 is SYDVKM. In nucleotides, the CDR3 is TGTGCCAGCTCGCGGTTCCAAGAGACCCAGTACTTC. Its protein is CASSRFQETQYF. The full variable domain, in which reference TRBV28 and TRBJ2-5 provide the parts outside the CDR3, is DVKVTQSSRYLVKRTGEKVFLECVQDMDHENMFWYRQDPGLGLRLIYFSYDVKMKEKGDIPEGYSVSREKKERFSLILESASTNQTSMYLCASSRFQETQYFGPGTRLLVL.

The chain employs TRBV7-2 and TRBJ2-5, with a tentative D call TRBD2 (6 bases). CDR3 length: 15 amino acids. Trimming removed 5 bases at V and 5 bases at J, with 18 bases between. The germline V gene has CDR1 SGHTA and CDR2 FQGNSA. CDR3 amino acids: CASSPLGGDRETQYF. The DNA of the CDR3 is TGTGCCAGCAGCCCCCTCGGAGGGGATAGGGAGACCCAGTACTTC.

This clonotype was observed at least ten times. The J gene is TRBJ2-7, the V gene TRBV5-1; D is ambiguous. The V end lost 1 base, the J end lost 0 bases, and 8 bases lay between the germline ends. The CDR3 has 14 amino acids. Germline V lookup: CDR1 SGHRS, CDR2 YFSETQ. DNA of the CDR3: TGCGCCAGCAGCTTGTTGGTAAGCTCCTACGAGCAGTACTTC. As protein: CASSLLVSSYEQYF.

The chain uses TRBV27 and TRBJ2-7, with D tentatively TRBD1 (6 bases). The CDR3 has 14 amino acids. Germline-derived CDR1 and CDR2 are MNHEY and SMNVEV (reference sequence). V was pared by 3 bases and J by 4 bases, with 13 bases between. DNA of the CDR3: TGTGCCAGCAGTTTGAAGGGGGAAAAATACGAGCAGTACTTC. Translating gives CASSLKGEKYEQYF.

The rearrangement joins TRBV20-1 to TRBJ2-7; no reliable D call. V lost 0 bases, J lost 2 bases, and 11 bases lay in between. CDR3 size: 14 residues. The germline gives CDR1 DFQATT, CDR2 SNEGSKA (reference sequence). The CDR3 DNA follows: TGCAGTGCTAGAGATATAGTGGATACCTACGAGCAGTACTTC. It specifies CSARDIVDTYEQYF.

This clonotype was counted ten times or more. The J gene is TRBJ2-7, the V gene TRBV20-1; maybe TRBD1 (6 bases). V shed 4 bases and J shed 7 bases, with 26 bases lying between them. This CDR3 comprises 16 residues. CDR1 is DFQATT and CDR2 is SNEGSKA in the germline V gene (reference sequence). The CDR3 DNA sequence: TGCAGTGCTATAGGGGGAGCCCCAGGAGAGGTCTGGGAGCAGTACTTC. Translating it yields CSAIGGAPGEVWEQYF.

This clonotype was detected ten times or more. J is TRBJ2-2 and V is TRBV11-1; TRBD2 matches 9 bases. CDR1 is SGHAT and CDR2 is FQDESV in the germline V gene (reference sequence). The ends lost 6 bases at V and 3 bases at J; junction bases unmatched: 8. This CDR3 has 16 amino acids. In DNA, the CDR3 is TGTGCCAGCAGGATAGCGGGAGTTATTTACACCGGGGAGCTGTTTTTT. Amino acid sequence: CASRIAGVIYTGELFF.

This clonotype was seen many times. The chain joins TRBV12-3 or TRBV12-4 to TRBJ1-6; D is perhaps TRBD1 (6 bases). V was pared by 8 bases and J by 7 bases, with 9 bases between. This CDR3 spans 12 amino acids. This CDR3 is CASGGMNSPLHF. DNA for the CDR3: TGTGCCAGCGGGGGCATGAATTCACCCCTCCACTTT.

This clonotype was seen ten or more times. CDR3 sequence (DNA): TGTGCCATCAGGGGTACCGAACTAGCGGGAGCGTCTGAGACCCAGTACTTC. Amino acid sequence: CAIRGTELAGASETQYF. This chain joins TRBV10-3 and TRBJ2-5; 11 bases are shared with TRBD2. The CDR3 covers 17 residues. V lost 6 bases and J lost 5; bases outside the gene matches: 14. Germline V CDR1 and CDR2: ENHRY, SYGVKD.

This clonotype showed up many times. This rearrangement joins TRBV6-1 to TRBJ2-7; D is uncertain. The CDR3 is made up of 11 amino acids. The V gene lost 4 bases and the J gene lost 4 bases, with 5 bases spanning the gap. Germline CDR1 reads MNHNS; CDR2 reads SASEGT. DNA for the CDR3: TGTGCCAGCAGTGTTGGATACGAGCAGTACTTC. Its protein is CASSVGYEQYF.

V usage is TRBV20-1 and J usage is TRBJ1-6; D is undetermined. CDR1 and CDR2 (germline): DFQATT, SNEGSKA (reference sequence). CDR3 length: 11 amino acids. The V and J ends lost 4 bases and 14 bases respectively, with 12 bases between them. CDR3 sequence (DNA): TGCAGTGCTACTGGTTTTGGATCCCTCCACTTT. Its translation is CSATGFGSLHF.

This clonotype appeared many times. This rearrangement joins TRBV29-1 to TRBJ2-2; no clear D gene. Trimming took 2 bases from V and 5 from J, leaving 15 bases between them. The CDR3 loop spans 15 amino acids. CDR1 SQVTM and CDR2 ANQGSEA come from the germline V gene. The CDR3 bases are TGCAGCGTTGAATCTGATAAAAGGAGTACCGGGGAGCTGTTTTTT. It encodes CSVESDKRSTGELFF.

This clonotype turned up a few times. At one end, the junction sequence differs from germline, possibly due to a read error. This sequence joins TRBV6-1 and TRBJ1-5; 7 positions match TRBD1. This CDR3 spans 15 amino acids. Germline V lookup: CDR1 MNHNS, CDR2 SASEGT. Here the CDR3 reads CASRVSGDSIQPQHF. CDR3 DNA: TGTGCCAGCAGGGTGAGCGGGGACAGCATTCAGCCCCAGCATTTT.